This TCR beta chain originates from a study of cytomegalovirus exposure and HLA in healthy donors. PCR amplification relied on 60 Vbeta primers (plus 13 Jbeta primers). Some clones are missing from TCRdb's copy, which holds only in-frame ones; the method was immunoSEQ multiplex PCR. The sample lists roughly 49,000 clones; 81% were seen once. Study-wide results and caveats: Immune exposure information comprised only CMV serostatus. Association of a missense DCLRE1C variant with TCR beta V- and J-gene trimming was reported in a later analysis.

When sampled, the donors appeared nominally healthy, though they likely had unrecorded immune exposures. Notes on this clone: The antigen is unknown.

CDR3 size: 12 residues. The V segment lost 11 bases and the J segment 5 bases; nucleotides outside the gene matches: 6. Germline assignment: CDR1 SNHLY and CDR2 FYNNEI. The V gene is TRBV2, the J gene TRBJ2-5, with 9 bases matching TRBD2. Sample: PBMCs. This sequence was found in a boy aged 5-17 years in good health and CMV-seropositive. The CDR3 here is CAFGGGVETQYF. CDR3 DNA: TGTGCCTTCGGCGGGGGGGTGGAGACCCAGTACTTC.